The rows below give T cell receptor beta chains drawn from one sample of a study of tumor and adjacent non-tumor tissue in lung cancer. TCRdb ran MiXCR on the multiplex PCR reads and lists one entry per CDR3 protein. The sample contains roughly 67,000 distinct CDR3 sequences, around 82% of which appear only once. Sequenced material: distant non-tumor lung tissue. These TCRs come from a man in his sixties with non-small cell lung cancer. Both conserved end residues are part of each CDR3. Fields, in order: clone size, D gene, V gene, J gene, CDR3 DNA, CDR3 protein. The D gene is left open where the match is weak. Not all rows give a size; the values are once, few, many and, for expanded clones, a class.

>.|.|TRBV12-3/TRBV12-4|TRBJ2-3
TGTGCCAGCAGATGGGAGCACACAGATACGCAGTATTTT
CASRWEHTDTQYF
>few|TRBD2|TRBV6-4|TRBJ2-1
TGTGCCAGCAGTGACAGGACTAGCGGGAATGAGCAGTTCTTC
CASSDRTSGNEQFF
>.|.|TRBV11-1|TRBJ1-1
TGTGCCAGCGGCTTAGCGCCGGGGGCTAAAGCTCTCTTT
CASGLAPGAKALF
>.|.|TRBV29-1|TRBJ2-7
TGCAGCGCACGGGCGCAACAAGGGAATGAGCAGTACTTC
CSARAQQGNEQYF
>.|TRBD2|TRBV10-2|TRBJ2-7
TGCGCCCGCACTAGCGGTAGCTCCTACGAGCAGTACTTC
CARTSGSSYEQYF
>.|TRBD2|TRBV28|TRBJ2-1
TGTGCCAGCACTTTGGCCGGGAGGCCCTACGATGAGCAGTTCTTC
CASTLAGRPYDEQFF
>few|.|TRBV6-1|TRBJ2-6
.
CASLRFGAGANILTF
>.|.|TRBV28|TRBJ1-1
TGTGACAGTAAATCAACCGGTTGGGGGGGAGTCAAGACTGAAGCTTTCTTT
CDSKSTGWGGVKTEAFF
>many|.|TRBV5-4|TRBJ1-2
TGTGCCAGCAGCCTGTTAAACGCAGGGGACGGTGGCTACACCTTC
CASSLLNAGDGGYTF
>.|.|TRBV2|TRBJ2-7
TGTGGCAGCAGTGAGGGCAGCCCCTACGACCGGTACTTC
CGSSEGSPYDRYF
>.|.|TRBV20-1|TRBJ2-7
TGCAGTGCTAGAGTATCCCATCTGACTGACGAGCAGTACTTC
CSARVSHLTDEQYF
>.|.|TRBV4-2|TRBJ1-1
TGTGTCAGCAGCCGGGGGGGAGACACTGAAGCTTTCTTT
CVSSRGGDTEAFF
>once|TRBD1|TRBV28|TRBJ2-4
TGTGCCGGCAGGCCACCGACAGGGGGCTCCAGCCCAACCAGAAACATTCAGTACTTC
CAGRPPTGGSSPTRNIQYF
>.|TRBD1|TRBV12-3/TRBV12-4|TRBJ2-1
TGTGCCAGCACCACTCACGGGACAGGGAGTGATGTGCAGCTCTTC
CASTTHGTGSDVQLF
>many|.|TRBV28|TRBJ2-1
TGTGCCAGCAACCAACGCTCCTACAATGAGCAGTTCTTC
CASNQRSYNEQFF
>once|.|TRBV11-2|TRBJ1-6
TGTGCCAGCAGCAGCAACCCCCTGACGGCAACATCGTGGGCCCTCCACTTT
CASSSNPLTATSWALHF
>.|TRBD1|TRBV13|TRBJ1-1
TGTGTCAGCAACTCGGACAGGGAAAGGAACACTGAAGCTTTCTTT
CVSNSDRERNTEAFF
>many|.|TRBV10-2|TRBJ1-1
TGCGCCAGCAGGGACGGGAACACTGAAGCTTTCTTT
CASRDGNTEAFF
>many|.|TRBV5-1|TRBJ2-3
TGCGCCAGCAGCTCCGACAGGCGCACTAGCACAGATACGCAGTATTTT
CASSSDRRTSTDTQYF
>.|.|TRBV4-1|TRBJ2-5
TGCGCCAGCAGGCAAGTTGGCTCAGAGACTCAGTACTTC
CASRQVGSETQYF
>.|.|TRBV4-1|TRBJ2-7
TGCGTCAGCAGCCAACATTGGGTTGGCGAGAGTGGATACGAGCAGTACTTC
CVSSQHWVGESGYEQYF
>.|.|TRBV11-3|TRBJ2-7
TGTGCTAGCAGGTTGATAGACTACGGGCAGTACTTC
CASRLIDYGQYF
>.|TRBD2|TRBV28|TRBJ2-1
TGTGTCAGCAGTTTCGCAGCGGGAGTTAATGAACAGTTCTTC
CVSSFAAGVNEQFF
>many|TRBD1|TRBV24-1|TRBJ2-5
TGTGCCACCAGTGATTCAGGGACAGGGACGGTTGCAGAGACCCAGTACTTC
CATSDSGTGTVAETQYF
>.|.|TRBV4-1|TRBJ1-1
TGCGCCAGCGGCCAAGGCCAGACCCGGGACACTGAAGCTTTCTTT
CASGQGQTRDTEAFF
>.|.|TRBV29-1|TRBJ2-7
TGCAGGGTAACAAGGGGGGGCCAGGGTTCCCACGAGCAGTACTTC
CRVTRGGQGSHEQYF
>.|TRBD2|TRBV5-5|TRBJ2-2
TGTGTCAGCAGCGGGGTTTTTTTGGCCCGGGAGCTGTTTTTT
CVSSGVFLARELFF
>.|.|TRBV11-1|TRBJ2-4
TGTGCCAGCAGCTTAAACGACGGGCAAGATATTCAGTACTTC
CASSLNDGQDIQYF
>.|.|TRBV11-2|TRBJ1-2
TGTGCCAACAGCTTAGGGACAAGGGACGGCTACACCTTC
CANSLGTRDGYTF
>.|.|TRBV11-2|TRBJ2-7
TGTGCGAGCAGCTATGGGCCCGAGCACTACTTC
CASSYGPEHYF
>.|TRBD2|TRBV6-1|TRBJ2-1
TGTGCCAACAGTGACAGGGCTAGCGGGAGATTCGGTGAGCAGTTCTTC
CANSDRASGRFGEQFF
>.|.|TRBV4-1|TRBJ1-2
TGTACCAGCAGCCAGGCCGGGACGAAGGGTGGCTACACCTTC
CTSSQAGTKGGYTF
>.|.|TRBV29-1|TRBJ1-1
TGTAGCGTTGTTCCACACATGCAGAACACCGAAGCTTTCTTT
CSVVPHMQNTEAFF
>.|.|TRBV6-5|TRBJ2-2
TGTGCCAGTGGCGGAAACACCGGGAAGCTGTTGTTT
CASGGNTGKLLF
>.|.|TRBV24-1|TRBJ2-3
TGTGTCACCTCCCCAGGGAAGGGAGGCACAGATACGCAGTATTTT
CVTSPGKGGTDTQYF
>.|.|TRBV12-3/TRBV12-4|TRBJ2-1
TGTGCCAGCAATTTGGCCCAGGGGCAGCAGTTCTTC
CASNLAQGQQFF
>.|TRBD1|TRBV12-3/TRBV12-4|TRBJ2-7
TGTGCCAACAGTCCCGTGACAGGGGGTCTCGAGCAGTATTTC
CANSPVTGGLEQYF
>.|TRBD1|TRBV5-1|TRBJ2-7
TGCGCCAGCACTTTCGGGACAGGGGGCTCCTACGAACAGTACTTC
CASTFGTGGSYEQYF
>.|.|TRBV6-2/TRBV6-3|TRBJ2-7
TGTGCCAGCAGCTACGGTGTGGACGAGCAGTACTTT
CASSYGVDEQYF
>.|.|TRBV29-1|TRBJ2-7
TGCAGCGCGATGTCGGAGGCCTCCTACGAGCAATACTTC
CSAMSEASYEQYF
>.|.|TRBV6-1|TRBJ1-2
TGTGCCAGCAGCGTCGTAGCAGACGGGGCCTATGGCTACACCTTC
CASSVVADGAYGYTF
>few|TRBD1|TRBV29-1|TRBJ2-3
TGCAGCGTAGAAATCCGGGACAGGGGGCGGGATACGCAGTATTTT
CSVEIRDRGRDTQYF
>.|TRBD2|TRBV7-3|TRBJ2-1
TGTGCCAGCAGCACCTCCGGGACTACACGCGGTGAGCAGTTCTTC
CASSTSGTTRGEQFF
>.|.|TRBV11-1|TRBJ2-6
TGTGCCAGCAGTCTGACACTGAGGCCTTCTGGGGCCAACATCCTGACTTTC
CASSLTLRPSGANILTF
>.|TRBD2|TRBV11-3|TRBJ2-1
TGTGCATGCAGCCAGGAAACGGGAGGTGGCAATGAGCAGTTCTTC
CACSQETGGGNEQFF
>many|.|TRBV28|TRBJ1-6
TGTGCCAGCAGTTCGGGAGCCGGCCATTCACCCCTCCACTTT
CASSSGAGHSPLHF
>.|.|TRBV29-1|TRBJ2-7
TGCAGCGCGGGGTCGGAGGCCCCCTACGAGCAGTACTTC
CSAGSEAPYEQYF
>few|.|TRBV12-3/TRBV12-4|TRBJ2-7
TGTGCCAGCAGTTTGGAGGCCGCTTACGAGCAGTACTTC
CASSLEAAYEQYF
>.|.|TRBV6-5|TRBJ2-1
TGTGCCAGCAGGTCACTAACAAGCTCCTACAATGAGCAGTTTTTC
CASRSLTSSYNEQFF
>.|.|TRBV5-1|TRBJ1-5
TGCGCCAGCAGCTTGGAGGGCCTGAATCAGTCCCAGCATTTT
CASSLEGLNQSQHF
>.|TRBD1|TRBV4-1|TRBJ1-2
TGCACCAGCAACCACCTCCTCGGGCAGGGGGGCGCCTACACCTTC
CTSNHLLGQGGAYTF
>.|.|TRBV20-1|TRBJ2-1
TGCAATGCTAGTCTGACTAGTGGAGGGGTCAATGAGCAGTTCTTC
CNASLTSGGVNEQFF